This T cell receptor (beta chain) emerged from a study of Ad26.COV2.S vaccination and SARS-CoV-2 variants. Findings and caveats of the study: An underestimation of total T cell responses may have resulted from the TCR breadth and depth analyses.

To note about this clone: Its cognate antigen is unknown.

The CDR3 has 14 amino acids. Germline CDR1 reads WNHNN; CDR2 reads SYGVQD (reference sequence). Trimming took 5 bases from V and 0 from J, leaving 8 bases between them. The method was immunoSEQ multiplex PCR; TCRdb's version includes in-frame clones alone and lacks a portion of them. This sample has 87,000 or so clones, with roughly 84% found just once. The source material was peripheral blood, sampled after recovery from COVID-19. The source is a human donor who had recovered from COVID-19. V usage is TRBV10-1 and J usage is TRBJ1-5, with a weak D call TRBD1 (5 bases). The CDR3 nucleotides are TGCGCCAGCAGTTCCGGGGCTAGCAATCAGCCCCAGCATTTT. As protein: CASSSGASNQPQHF.